The rows below give T cell receptor beta chains drawn from one sample of a study of OX40 agonist ivuxolimab in advanced cancers. Here immunoSEQ multiplex PCR was the method, and the copy in TCRdb shows in-frame clones only, minus some. Among under 50,000 clones, about 80% were seen once, and the ten largest hold under 10%. This specimen consisted of CD4+ or CD8+ T cells sorted from blood, obtained in a trial of the OX40 agonist ivuxolimab. The receptors stem from an adult with an advanced solid tumor such as melanoma, head and neck, liver or kidney cancer. Each CDR3 is given with its conserved first and last residue. The order of the fields is V gene, J gene, clone size, D gene, CDR3 length, CDR3 DNA, CDR3 protein. D genes are given only for firm matches. Clone size is not always given. Where it is, it says once, few, many or a class for expanded clones.

TRBV2	TRBJ2-7	few	-	13	TGTGCCAGCCGCGGTGACGGCACCTACGAGCAGTACTTC	CASRGDGTYEQYF
TRBV29-1	TRBJ2-5	few	-	10	TGCAGCGTTCGAGAAGAGACCCAGTACTTC	CSVREETQYF
TRBV18	TRBJ2-4	-	-	15	TGTGCCAGCTCACCACAGGGGGACTCCAAAAACATTCAGTACTTC	CASSPQGDSKNIQYF
TRBV28	TRBJ2-4	-	TRBD1	15	TGTGCCACCGTAGACAGGGGGTTAGCCAAAAACATTCAGTACTTC	CATVDRGLAKNIQYF
TRBV28	TRBJ2-2	-	-	16	TGTGCCAGCAACCCGACAGGAAGGGGCAACACCGGGGAGCTGTTTTTT	CASNPTGRGNTGELFF
TRBV4-1	TRBJ2-5	-	-	17	TGCGCCAGCAGCCAAGAGAGGCAGCGGGCCGGGCAGGTGACCCAGTACTTC	CASSQERQRAGQVTQYF
TRBV7-9	TRBJ1-1	-	-	15	TGTGCCAGCAGCGCAAAAGGACAGAGGAACACTGAAGCTTTCTTT	CASSAKGQRNTEAFF
TRBV4-1	TRBJ2-7	-	-	13	TGCGCCAGCAGCCCTCCCCGGGCGGGCGAGCAGTACTTC	CASSPPRAGEQYF
TRBV11-1	TRBJ2-1	few	TRBD2	14	TGTGCCAGCAGCTTAGCGGGAGGGCTTAATGAGCAGTTCTTC	CASSLAGGLNEQFF
TRBV6-1	TRBJ2-1	-	-	16	TGTGCCAGCAGTGGGTGGACGGGCAGCTCCTACAATGAGCAGTTCTTC	CASSGWTGSSYNEQFF
TRBV28	TRBJ1-4	-	-	16	TGTGCCAGCAGTTTACCAGGACAAGCTGGGGATGAAAAACTGTTTTTT	CASSLPGQAGDEKLFF
TRBV2	TRBJ2-4	-	TRBD2	20	TGTGCCAGCAGCGACACCCCGGGACTAGCGGGGGGGACTGCCAAAAACATTCAGTACTTC	CASSDTPGLAGGTAKNIQYF
TRBV2	TRBJ1-5	few	-	14	TGTGCCAGCAGTATATCCGGGGGCAATCAGCCCCAGCATTTT	CASSISGGNQPQHF
TRBV5-6	TRBJ2-1	once	TRBD2	15	TGTGCCAGCAGCCCCCTGGGGGGGATCCACAATGAGCAGTTCTTC	CASSPLGGIHNEQFF
TRBV4-1	TRBJ1-2	-	-	11	TGCGCCAGCAGCGGCCGGTCGCTATTCACCTTC	CASSGRSLFTF
TRBV2	TRBJ2-5	-	TRBD1	14	TGTGCCAGCAGTGACACAGGGGAACAAGAGACCCAGTACTTC	CASSDTGEQETQYF